Below, 9 T cell receptor beta chains from the same sample are listed, as sequenced in a study of T cell responses to AZD1222 COVID-19 vaccine. Libraries were prepared by immunoSEQ multiplex PCR; TCRdb keeps only in-frame clonotypes and omits some of them. Of under 85,000 clones listed, 90% are singletons. Material: peripheral blood, obtained 28 days after the second AZD1222 dose. These receptors were collected from an adult who received the AZD1222 COVID-19 vaccine.

The chain links TRBV7-8 to TRBJ1-5; perhaps TRBD1 as D (5 bases). Trimming pared 4 bases from V and 2 bases from J, leaving 21 bases between. Germline CDR1 reads SGHVS; CDR2 reads FQNEAQ. The CDR3 runs to 18 residues. CDR3 sequence (DNA): TGTGCCAGCAGCTCCGACCTGGGACCACCCCTGCGCAATCAGCCCCAGCATTTT. This sequence encodes CASSSDLGPPLRNQPQHF.

The chain combines TRBV6-6 with TRBJ2-7; 9 bases map to TRBD1. The CDR3 covers 14 residues. The germline CDR1 and CDR2 sequences are MNHNY and SVGAGI (reference sequence). J was trimmed by 4 bases and V by 2 bases; bases with no gene match: 3. The CDR3 nucleotides are TGTGCCAGCAGTTACCGGGACAGGGTATACGAGCAGTACTTC. This codes for CASSYRDRVYEQYF.

V usage is TRBV18 and J usage is TRBJ1-1; maybe TRBD1 (5 bases). Germline V gene lookup returns CDR1 KGHSH and CDR2 LQKENI. The germline V and J ends were trimmed by 0 bases and 3 bases, with 11 bases remaining between them. This CDR3 region has 15 residues. The CDR3 reads CASSPPGAGDTEAFF. The CDR3 DNA reads as TGTGCCAGCTCACCACCAGGGGCTGGGGACACTGAAGCTTTCTTT.

The chain joins TRBV27 to TRBJ1-1, with D tentatively TRBD1 (5 bases). Germline V gene lookup returns CDR1 MNHEY and CDR2 SMNVEV (reference sequence). V dropped 7 bases and J dropped 4 bases, with 16 bases sitting between them. The CDR3 runs 14 residues. This CDR3 is CASKVPGTATEAFF. The CDR3 DNA sequence: TGTGCCAGCAAGGTACCGGGGACGGCCACTGAAGCTTTCTTT.

This clone showed up just once. The chain carries TRBV9 and TRBJ1-3, with TRBD1 identical over 7 bases. CDR3 size: 14 residues. Germline V CDR1 and CDR2: SGDLS, YYNGEE. V trimming: 5 bases; J trimming: 9 bases; junction bases outside the gene matches: 11. CDR3 coding DNA: TGTGCCAGCAGTGACAGGGCTTCAAGAGGCACCATATATTTT. As protein: CASSDRASRGTIYF. Combining the CDR3 with reference TRBV9 and TRBJ1-3 gives the whole variable domain DSGVTQTPKHLITATGQRVTLRCSPRSGDLSVYWYQQSLDQGLQFLIQYYNGEERAKGNILERFSAQQFPDLHSELNLSSLELGDSALYFCASSDRASRGTIYFGEGSWLTVV.

The chain has TRBV4-1 and TRBJ2-1; a possible D gene is TRBD1 (6 bases). There are 18 residues in the CDR3. Trimming shortened V by 1 base and J by 4 bases, and 20 bases separated the two germline ends. The germline CDR1 and CDR2 sequences are MGHRA and YSYEKL. Here the CDR3 DNA reads TGCGCCAGCAGCCAAGCCACCGCAGGGGCCTCGTTATACAATGAGCAGTTCTTC. This translates into CASSQATAGASLYNEQFF.

J is TRBJ2-7 and V is TRBV29-1, with D possibly being TRBD2 (5 bases). This CDR3 has 11 residues. V was cut by 7 bases and J by 3 bases, with 10 bases left in between. Germline lookup yields CDR1 SQVTM and CDR2 ANQGSEA. CDR3 region: CSALGVYEQYF. The CDR3 bases are TGCAGCGCCCTCGGGGTCTACGAGCAGTACTTC.

This chain joins TRBV24-1 and TRBJ2-7; TRBD1 is a possible D gene (6 bases). Germline-derived CDR1 and CDR2 are KGHDR and SFDVKD. CDR3 length equals 14 residues. Trimming cost V 6 bases and J 4 bases, with 15 bases left between them. For the CDR3, the DNA is TGTGCCACCAGTCCCAGGACAGTAAAATACGAGCAGTACTTC. Its protein is CATSPRTVKYEQYF.

The table lists this clone with a count of one. V gene TRBV15 combines with J gene TRBJ2-1, with D uncertain. Germline CDR1 and CDR2: LNHNV and YYDKDF (reference sequence). V lost 0 bases and J 10 bases, leaving 7 bases between the germline ends. The CDR3 has 12 amino acids. CDR3 in DNA: TGTGCCACCAGCAGAGATCTTGGCGAGCAGTTCTTC. Amino acids: CATSRDLGEQFF.